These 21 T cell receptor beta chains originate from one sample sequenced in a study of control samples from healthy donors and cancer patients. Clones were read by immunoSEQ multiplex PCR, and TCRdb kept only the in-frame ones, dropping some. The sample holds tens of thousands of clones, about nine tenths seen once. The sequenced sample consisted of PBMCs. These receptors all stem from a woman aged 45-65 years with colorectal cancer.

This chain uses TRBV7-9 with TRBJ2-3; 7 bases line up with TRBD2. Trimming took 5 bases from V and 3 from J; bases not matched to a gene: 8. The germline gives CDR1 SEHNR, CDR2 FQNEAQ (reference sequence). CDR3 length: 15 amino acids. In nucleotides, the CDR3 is TGTGCCAGCAGCACGCTGGGGGGGGTGACAGATACGCAGTATTTT. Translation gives CASSTLGGVTDTQYF.

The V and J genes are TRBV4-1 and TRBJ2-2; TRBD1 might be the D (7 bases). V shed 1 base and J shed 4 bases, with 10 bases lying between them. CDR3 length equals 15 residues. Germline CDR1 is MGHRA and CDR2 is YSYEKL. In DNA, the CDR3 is TGCGCCAGCAGCCAAGGGCAGGGGGGCACCGGGGAGCTGTTTTTT. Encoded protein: CASSQGQGGTGELFF.

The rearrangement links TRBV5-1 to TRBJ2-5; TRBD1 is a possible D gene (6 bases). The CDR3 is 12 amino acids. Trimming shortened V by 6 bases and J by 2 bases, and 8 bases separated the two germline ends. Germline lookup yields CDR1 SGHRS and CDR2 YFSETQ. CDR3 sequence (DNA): TGCGCCAGCACCGGGACACAAGAGACCCAGTACTTC. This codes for CASTGTQETQYF.

The CDR3: CATMDGSLGYNEQFF. The DNA for the CDR3 is TGTGCCACCATGGACGGATCCCTAGGGTACAATGAGCAGTTCTTC. The chain couples TRBV24-1 to TRBJ2-1, with D unresolved. Deletions cut 8 bases from V and 4 bases from J, with 17 bases between. The CDR3 runs 15 residues. Germline V lookup: CDR1 KGHDR, CDR2 SFDVKD.

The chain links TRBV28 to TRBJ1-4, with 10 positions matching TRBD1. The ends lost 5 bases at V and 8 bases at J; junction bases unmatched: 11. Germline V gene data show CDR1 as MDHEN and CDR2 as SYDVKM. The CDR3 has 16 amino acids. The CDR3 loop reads CASSPGTGVAEEKLFF. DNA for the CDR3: TGTGCCAGCAGTCCCGGGACAGGGGTTGCGGAGGAAAAACTGTTTTTT.

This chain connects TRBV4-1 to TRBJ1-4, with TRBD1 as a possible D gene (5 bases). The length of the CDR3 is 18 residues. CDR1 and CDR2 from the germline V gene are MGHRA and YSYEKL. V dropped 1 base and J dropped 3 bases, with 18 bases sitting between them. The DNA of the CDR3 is TGCGCCAGCAGCCAAGCGACAGCTTCATGGATGGCTAATGAAAAACTGTTTTTT. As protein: CASSQATASWMANEKLFF.

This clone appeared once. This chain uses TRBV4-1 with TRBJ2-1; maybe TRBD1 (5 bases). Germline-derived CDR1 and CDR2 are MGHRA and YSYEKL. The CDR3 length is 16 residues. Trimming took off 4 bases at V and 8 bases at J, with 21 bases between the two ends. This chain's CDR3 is CASSPRDSRLGDEQFF. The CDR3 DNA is TGCGCCAGCAGCCCCCGCGACTCTCGCCTAGGGGATGAGCAGTTCTTC.

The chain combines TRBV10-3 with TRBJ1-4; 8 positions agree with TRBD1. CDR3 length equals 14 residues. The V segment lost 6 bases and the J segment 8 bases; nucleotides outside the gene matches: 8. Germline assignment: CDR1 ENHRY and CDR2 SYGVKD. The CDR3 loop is CAISPTGAGEKLFF. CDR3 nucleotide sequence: TGTGCCATCAGCCCGACAGGGGCGGGGGAAAAACTGTTTTTT.

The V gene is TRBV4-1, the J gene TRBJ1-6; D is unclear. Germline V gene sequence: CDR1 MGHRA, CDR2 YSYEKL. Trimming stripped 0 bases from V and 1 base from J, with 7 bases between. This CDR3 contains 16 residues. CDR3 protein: CASSQDVWSYNSPLHF. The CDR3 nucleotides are TGCGCCAGCAGCCAAGATGTATGGTCCTATAATTCACCCCTCCACTTT.

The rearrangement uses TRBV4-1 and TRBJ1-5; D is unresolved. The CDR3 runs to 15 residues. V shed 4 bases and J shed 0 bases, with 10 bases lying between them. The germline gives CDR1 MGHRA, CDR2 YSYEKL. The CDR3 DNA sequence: TGCGCCAGCAGCCTGGGCCTATATAGCAATCAGCCCCAGCATTTT. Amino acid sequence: CASSLGLYSNQPQHF.

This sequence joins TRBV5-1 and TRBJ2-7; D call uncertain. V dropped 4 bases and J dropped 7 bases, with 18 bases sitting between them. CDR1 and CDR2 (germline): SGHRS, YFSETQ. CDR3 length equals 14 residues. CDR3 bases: TGCGCCAGCAGCCAGGACGGCCATTCTCGGGAGCAGTACGTC. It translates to CASSQDGHSREQYV.

The chain's CDR3 is CASSQDPGLAGAPITQYF. CDR3 coding DNA: TGCGCCAGCAGCCAAGATCCCGGACTAGCGGGGGCCCCAATAACCCAGTACTTC. The J gene is TRBJ2-5, the V gene TRBV4-1; the match to TRBD2 covers 13 bases. The V and J ends lost 0 bases and 8 bases, in that order; junction bases with no gene match: 12. The CDR3 totals 18 residues. The germline CDR1 and CDR2 sequences are MGHRA and YSYEKL.

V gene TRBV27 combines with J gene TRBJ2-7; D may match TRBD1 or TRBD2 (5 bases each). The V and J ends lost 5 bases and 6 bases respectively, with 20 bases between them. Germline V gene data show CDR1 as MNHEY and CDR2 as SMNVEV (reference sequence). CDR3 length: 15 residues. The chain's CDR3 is CASSVNPWGKSEQYV. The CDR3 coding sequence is TGTGCCAGCAGTGTAAACCCTTGGGGGAAGTCCGAGCAGTACGTC.

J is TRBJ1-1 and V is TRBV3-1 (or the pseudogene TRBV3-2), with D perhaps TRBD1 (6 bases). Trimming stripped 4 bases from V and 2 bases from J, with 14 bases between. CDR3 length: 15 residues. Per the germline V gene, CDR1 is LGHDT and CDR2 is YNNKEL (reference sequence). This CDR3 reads CASSRSGEGNTEAFF. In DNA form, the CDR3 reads TGTGCCAGCAGCCGCTCAGGGGAGGGAAACACTGAAGCTTTCTTT.

The CDR3 bases are TGCGCCAGCAGCGAAGGTGAAGATACGCAGTATTTT. Protein: CASSEGEDTQYF. The chain couples TRBV5-1 to TRBJ2-3; no definite D call. The length of the CDR3 is 12 residues. Trimming shortened V by 4 bases and J by 5 bases, and 8 bases separated the two germline ends. Germline V lookup: CDR1 SGHRS, CDR2 YFSETQ.

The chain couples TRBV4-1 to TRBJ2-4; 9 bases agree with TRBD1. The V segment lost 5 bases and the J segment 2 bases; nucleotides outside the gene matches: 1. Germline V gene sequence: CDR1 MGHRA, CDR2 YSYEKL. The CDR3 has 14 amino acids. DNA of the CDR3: TGCGCCAGCAGCGGACAGGGGTCCAAAAACATTCAGTACTTC. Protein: CASSGQGSKNIQYF.

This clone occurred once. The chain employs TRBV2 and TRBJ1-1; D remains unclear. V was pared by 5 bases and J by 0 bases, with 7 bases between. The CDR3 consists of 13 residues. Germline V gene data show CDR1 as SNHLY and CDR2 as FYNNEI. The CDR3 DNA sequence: TGTGCCAGCAGTCGGAGCCTGAACACTGAAGCTTTCTTT. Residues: CASSRSLNTEAFF.

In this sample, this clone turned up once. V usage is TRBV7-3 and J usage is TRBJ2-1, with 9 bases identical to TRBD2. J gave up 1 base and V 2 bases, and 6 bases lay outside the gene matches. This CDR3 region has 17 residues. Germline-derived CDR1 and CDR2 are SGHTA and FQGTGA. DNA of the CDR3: TGTGCCAGCAGCTTACGAGCGGGGGGCGTTTCCTACAATGAGCAGTTCTTC. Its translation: CASSLRAGGVSYNEQFF. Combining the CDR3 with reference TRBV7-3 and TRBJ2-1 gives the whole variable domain GAGVSQTPSNKVTEKGKYVELRCDPISGHTALYWYRQSLGQGPEFLIYFQGTGAADDSGLPNDRFFAVRPEGSVSTLKIQRTERGDSAVYLCASSLRAGGVSYNEQFFGPGTRLTVL.

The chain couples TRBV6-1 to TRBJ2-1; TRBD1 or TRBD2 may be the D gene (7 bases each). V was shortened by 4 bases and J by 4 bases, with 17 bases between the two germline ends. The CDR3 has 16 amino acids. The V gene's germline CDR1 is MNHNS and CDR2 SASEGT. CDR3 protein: CASSAGGRGGYNEQFF. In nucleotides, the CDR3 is TGTGCCAGCAGTGCTGGAGGCAGGGGGGGGTACAATGAGCAGTTCTTC.

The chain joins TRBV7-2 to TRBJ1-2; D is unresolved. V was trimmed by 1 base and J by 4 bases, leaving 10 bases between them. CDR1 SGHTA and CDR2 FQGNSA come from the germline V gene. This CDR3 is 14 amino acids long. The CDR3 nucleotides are TGTGCCAGCAGCTTAGGCCAGGCGACCTATGGCTACACCTTC. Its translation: CASSLGQATYGYTF.

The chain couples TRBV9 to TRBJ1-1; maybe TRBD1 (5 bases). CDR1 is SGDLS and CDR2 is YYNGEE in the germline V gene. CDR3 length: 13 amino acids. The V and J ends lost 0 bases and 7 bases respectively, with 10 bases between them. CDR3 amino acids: CASSVDQRGEAFF. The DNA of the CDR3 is TGTGCCAGCAGCGTAGACCAAAGGGGTGAAGCTTTCTTT.